This T cell receptor beta chain derives from a study of regulatory T cells in long-lasting Graves disease. To make TCR beta libraries, researchers used iRepertoire HTBI primers and Arm-PCR of CDR3 regions. TCRdb redid the calling of the multiplex PCR reads with MiXCR, one entry per CDR3 protein. The table lists a few hundred thousand distinct CDR3 sequences, around 19% of them singletons. There are 15 residues in the CDR3. V gave up 2 bases and J gave up 8 bases, with 15 bases separating them. Per the germline V gene, CDR1 is SGHTA and CDR2 is FQGNSA. Described time point: newly diagnosed GD, antithyroid drugs for less than 3 months. PBMC RNA was the source of the TCR library. Separately, the same data were catalogued under a study of T cells in Graves' hyperthyroidism and ophthalmopathy. That source notes: Exclusions: uncontrolled infection, other autoimmune disease, pregnancy, lactation.

The chain couples TRBV7-2 to TRBJ1-4, with D possibly TRBD1 on 6 matching bases. This specimen was peripheral blood mononuclear cells (PBMCs), taken at new diagnosis, from a patient treated with antithyroid drugs. The source of this sequence is a woman aged 25 to 45 with Graves disease. This CDR3 is CASSLIGGPGEKLFF. In nucleotides, the CDR3 is TGTGCCAGCAGCTTAATTGGGGGGCCGGGAGAAAAACTGTTTTTT.